This entry lists 25 T cell receptor beta chains sequenced from one sample in a study of human versus mouse CDR3 diversity and MHC coevolution. Data came from immunoSEQ multiplex PCR; TCRdb stores just in-frame clones and leaves some out. The sample gives fewer than 100,000 clones, about 93% of which show up once; 1.1% to 1.5% is in the top ten. The sample taken for sequencing was naive CD4+ T cells from blood. Subset reported: CD45RO-negative CD62L-positive naive CD4 T cells. These receptors all stem from a person aged 25-75 years in good health.

The rearrangement links TRBV19 to TRBJ1-4; D is possibly TRBD1 (5 bases). Germline-derived CDR1 and CDR2 are LNHDA and SQIVND (reference sequence). CDR3 length: 14 residues. V dropped 5 bases and J dropped 7 bases, with 14 bases sitting between them. In nucleotides, the CDR3 is TGTGCCAGTAGTGAACAGTTGGGGGGTGAAAAACTGTTTTTT. The encoded protein is CASSEQLGGEKLFF.

V is TRBV28 and J is TRBJ1-4; 9 bases align to TRBD1. CDR1 and CDR2 (germline): MDHEN, SYDVKM. This CDR3 is 15 amino acids long. V lost 5 bases, J lost 8 bases, and 9 bases stayed unmatched. CDR3 amino acids: CASSPQQGAGEKLFF. The CDR3 DNA reads as TGTGCCAGCAGTCCCCAACAGGGGGCCGGGGAAAAACTGTTTTTT.

This chain connects TRBV5-6 to TRBJ2-3; tentative D call: TRBD1 (6 bases). V lost 2 bases and J lost 0, with 10 bases in between. Germline CDR1 SGHDT, CDR2 YYEEEE. CDR3 length equals 15 residues. DNA for the CDR3: TGTGCCAGCAGCTTTGTGGGGGCTAGCACAGATACGCAGTATTTT. Amino acid sequence: CASSFVGASTDTQYF.

This clone was detected only once. V usage is TRBV4-3 and J usage is TRBJ1-4; TRBD1 agrees at 8 bases. J was trimmed by 2 bases and V by 0 bases; bases with no gene match: 8. The CDR3 covers 18 residues. Germline-derived CDR1 and CDR2 are LGHNA and YSLEER. CDR3 bases: TGCGCCAGCAGCCAAGACCCAGGGGGCTCCGCGACTAATGAAAAACTGTTTTTT. This translates into CASSQDPGGSATNEKLFF.

This clone was recorded a few times. The same CDR3 also results from other DNA sequences found in this sample. V usage is TRBV10-3 and J usage is TRBJ1-2, with a weak D call TRBD1 (5 bases). CDR1 is ENHRY and CDR2 is SYGVKD in the germline V gene. With 3 bases removed from V and 2 bases from J, the gap between germline ends came to 7 bases. The CDR3 has 13 amino acids. This chain's CDR3 is CAISDDRNYGYTF. The CDR3 DNA reads TGTGCCATCAGTGACGACAGAAACTATGGCTACACCTTC.

This clone was found a few times. V is TRBV7-8 and J is TRBJ1-3, with D possibly being TRBD1 (5 bases). The ends were cut back, 1 base at V and 4 bases at J, with 23 bases in the middle. CDR1 and CDR2 from the germline V gene are SGHVS and FQNEAQ. This CDR3 contains 19 residues. CDR3 coding DNA: TGTGCCAGCAGCTTAGGTGGTGCGGGGGGGGGTGGATCCGGAAACACCATATATTTT. Translation: CASSLGGAGGGGSGNTIYF.

To note about this clone: Additional DNA sequences in this sample encode the identical CDR3. The V gene is TRBV7-9, the J gene TRBJ2-3; no reliable D call. V was trimmed by 4 bases and J by 6 bases, leaving 5 bases between them. The CDR3 has 11 residues. Germline V gene data show CDR1 as SEHNR and CDR2 as FQNEAQ (reference sequence). The CDR3 region has the DNA TGTGCCAGCAGCTCCTCGGATACGCAGTATTTT. Protein: CASSSSDTQYF.

The chain has TRBV7-9 and TRBJ1-5; 7 bases fit TRBD1. The CDR3 contains 16 residues. Germline-derived CDR1 and CDR2 are SEHNR and FQNEAQ (reference sequence). After removal of 2 bases from V and 2 bases from J, the junction contained 6 bases not matched to a gene. This CDR3 reads CASSLQGEVGNQPQHF. The CDR3 nucleotides are TGTGCCAGCAGCTTACAGGGGGAAGTGGGCAATCAGCCCCAGCATTTT.

J is TRBJ2-7 and V is TRBV28; TRBD2 might be the D (5 bases). The germline V gene has CDR1 MDHEN and CDR2 SYDVKM. This CDR3 comprises 14 residues. Trimming removed 7 bases at V and 2 bases at J, with 15 bases between. Here the CDR3 reads CASTLGDGTYEQYF. The DNA for the CDR3 is TGTGCCAGCACCTTAGGAGACGGGACCTACGAGCAGTACTTC.

J is TRBJ2-2 and V is TRBV7-2; possible D gene TRBD2, 5 bases. Germline V gives CDR1 SGHTA, CDR2 FQGNSA. Trimming pared 5 bases from V and 1 base from J, leaving 17 bases between. This CDR3 has 17 residues. The CDR3 bases are TGTGCCAGCAGCCCTCGGTTGGGGAGCCTGAACACCGGGGAGCTGTTTTTT. As protein: CASSPRLGSLNTGELFF.

The chain uses TRBV7-9 and TRBJ2-7; maybe TRBD1 (5 bases). Trimming took off 5 bases at V and 2 bases at J, with 16 bases between the two ends. Germline CDR1 reads SEHNR; CDR2 reads FQNEAQ (reference sequence). CDR3 length: 15 residues. In nucleotides, the CDR3 is TGTGCCAGCAGCCCCCTACCCGACAGCACCTACGAGCAGTACTTC. It specifies CASSPLPDSTYEQYF.

The chain employs TRBV5-1 and TRBJ2-3; 16 nucleotides match TRBD2. Germline V gives CDR1 SGHRS, CDR2 YFSETQ. Germline trimming cut 3 bases from V and 6 bases from J; bases unmatched to any gene: 4. This CDR3 has 16 residues. The CDR3 DNA reads TGCGCCAGCAGCTCGGGACTAGCGGGGGGGTTTGATACGCAGTATTTT. It specifies CASSSGLAGGFDTQYF.

The chain combines TRBV5-6 with TRBJ1-1, with 9 positions matching TRBD1. Looked up from germline, CDR1 is SGHDT and CDR2 is YYEEEE. The CDR3 runs to 15 residues. The V and J ends lost 1 base and 10 bases, in that order; junction bases with no gene match: 11. CDR3 nucleotides: TGTGCCAGCAGCTTGATGGGACAGGGAACGCCTGGAGCTTTCTTT. Translated, it gives CASSLMGQGTPGAFF.

The V gene is TRBV21-1, the J gene TRBJ2-4; TRBD1, as called in the table, went unchecked against the DNA. TRBV21-1 is shown as a pseudogene. The CDR3 has 16 residues. CDR3 residues: CASSIPGTGVKNIQYF. The CDR3 bases are TGTGCCAGCAGCATACCCGGGACAGGGGTTAAGAACATTCAGTACTTC.

The chain links TRBV7-2 to TRBJ2-5; D remains unclear. The J call may be faulty, since TRBJ2-7 better matches the DNA end. Germline V gene sequence: CDR1 SGHTA, CDR2 FQGNSA. The CDR3 is made up of 13 amino acids. For the CDR3, the DNA is TGTGCCAGCAGCTTAGCACCGAACTACGAGCAGTACTTC. As protein: CASSLAPNYEQYF.

The chain joins TRBV18 to TRBJ1-5; 7 bases map to TRBD1. Germline lookup yields CDR1 KGHSH and CDR2 LQKENI. There are 14 residues in the CDR3. The V segment lost 5 bases and the J segment 4 bases; nucleotides outside the gene matches: 5. This CDR3 is CASSTGDGNQPQHF. Written as DNA, the CDR3 is TGTGCCAGCTCAACAGGGGACGGGAATCAGCCCCAGCATTTT. The variable domain in full, completed from reference TRBV18 and TRBJ1-5, reads NAGVMQNPRHLVRRRGQEARLRCSPMKGHSHVYWYRQLPEEGLKFMVYLQKENIIDESGMPKERFSAEFPKEGPSILRIQQVVRGDSAAYFCASSTGDGNQPQHFGDGTRLSIL.

The chain employs TRBV18 and TRBJ2-7; D might be TRBD2 (5 bases). This CDR3 comprises 15 residues. The V gene's germline CDR1 is KGHSH and CDR2 LQKENI. The V end was cut by 6 bases, the J end by 1 base, with 16 bases between. The CDR3 coding sequence is TGTGCCAGCTCGCCGAGGGTCCGGGATTCCTACGAGCAGTACTTC. Its protein is CASSPRVRDSYEQYF.

This clone is a singleton in its sample. The chain joins TRBV18 to TRBJ1-2; 8 bases fit TRBD1. The CDR3 sequence is 14 residues long. The V segment lost 5 bases and the J segment 3 bases; nucleotides outside the gene matches: 5. In germline, CDR1 is KGHSH, CDR2 LQKENI. The chain's CDR3 is CASSEGQVDYGYTF. In DNA form, the CDR3 reads TGTGCCAGCTCAGAGGGACAGGTGGACTATGGCTACACCTTC.

V gene TRBV11-3 combines with J gene TRBJ2-2, with no clear D. The V end lost 7 bases, the J end lost 3 bases, and 9 bases lay between the germline ends. Germline V gene data show CDR1 as SGHNT and CDR2 as YENEEA. CDR3 length: 13 residues. The CDR3 nucleotides are TGTGCCAGCACCATTCGGGACACCGGGGAGCTGTTTTTT. Amino acids: CASTIRDTGELFF.

The chain carries TRBV5-4 and TRBJ2-2; D might be TRBD1 (6 bases). Trimming took off 5 bases at V and 0 bases at J, with 11 bases between the two ends. Germline loops: CDR1 SGHNT, CDR2 YYREEE (reference sequence). The CDR3 covers 15 residues. CDR3 DNA sequence: TGTGCCAGCAGAAAAGGACAGCCGAACACCGGGGAGCTGTTTTTT. Amino acids: CASRKGQPNTGELFF.

The genes are TRBV28 and TRBJ1-2; a possible D gene is TRBD1 (5 bases). Germline CDR1 reads MDHEN; CDR2 reads SYDVKM. This CDR3 comprises 14 residues. V shed 2 bases and J shed 8 bases, with 15 bases lying between them. DNA of the CDR3: TGTGCCAGCAGTTTAGGACACACCCTGGGGGGCTACACCTTC. Translating gives CASSLGHTLGGYTF.

The chain has TRBV25-1 and TRBJ1-6; 9 bases match TRBD1. The J segment lost 10 bases and the V segment lost 0 bases, leaving 7 bases of the junction unmatched. CDR1 and CDR2 from the germline V gene are MGHDK and SYGVNS. The CDR3 runs 16 residues. The CDR3 here is CASSEYKGQGESPLHF. The CDR3 DNA reads TGTGCCAGCAGTGAATATAAGGGACAGGGAGAATCACCCCTCCACTTT.

The rearrangement links TRBV29-1 to TRBJ1-5; D is possibly TRBD1 (5 bases). The germline V and J ends were trimmed by 5 bases and 1 base, with 12 bases remaining between them. The germline CDR1 and CDR2 sequences are SQVTM and ANQGSEA. The CDR3 has 14 residues. This CDR3 reads CSVFTPGSNQPQHF. DNA of the CDR3: TGCAGCGTTTTTACCCCAGGGAGCAATCAGCCCCAGCATTTT.

This clone was seen just once. The V and J genes are TRBV25-1 and TRBJ2-7; D gene uncertain. Deletions cut 10 bases from V and 3 bases from J, with 10 bases between. The CDR3 covers 11 residues. Germline V gene lookup returns CDR1 MGHDK and CDR2 SYGVNS. This chain's CDR3 is CATSTLYEQYF. As DNA, the CDR3 is TGTGCCACCTCAACTCTCTACGAGCAGTACTTC.

The genes are TRBV15 and TRBJ1-2, with 10 bases matching TRBD1. The CDR3 totals 15 residues. The V segment lost 6 bases and the J segment 7 bases; nucleotides outside the gene matches: 11. Germline CDR1 is LNHNV and CDR2 is YYDKDF (reference sequence). The CDR3 is CATREDGTGAGGYTF. DNA of the CDR3: TGTGCCACCAGGGAGGATGGGACAGGGGCCGGTGGCTACACCTTC.